This section outlines one T cell receptor (beta chain) sequence together with its context. Antigen: not known. The V end was cut by 6 bases, the J end by 3 bases, with 18 bases between. The CDR3 is made up of 16 amino acids. CDR1 and CDR2 (germline): MNHNY, SVGAGI (reference sequence). The record originates from a study of shared clonotypes between healthy human individuals. As for the study in general: CD4 naive and memory got three plates each, CD8 naive two, CD8 memory one.

Regarding the study as a whole: Rarefaction indicated that sorted-subset sequencing remained incomplete although depth was large.

Researchers ran the assay at a deep level. In the authors' workflow: For the immunoSEQ data, sequences were junction-only without quality scores, so filtering differed. Assay: immunoSEQ multiplex PCR; the TCRdb copy retains only in-frame clones and omits some. The V and J calls and the clone size are those of that table, but D and trimming were determined from the DNA. The data show about 1 million clones, with around 74% seen just once and approximately 1.5% held by the top ten. Sequencing used memory CD4+ T cells sorted from blood. Subset here: CD45RA-negative fraction. The TCR was taken from a man younger than 30 in good health. This chain links TRBV6-6 with TRBJ1-3; D unresolved. CDR3 loop: CASRPRGGLGGNTIYF. The CDR3 DNA follows: TGTGCCAGCAGACCCAGAGGCGGGTTAGGTGGAAACACCATATATTTT.